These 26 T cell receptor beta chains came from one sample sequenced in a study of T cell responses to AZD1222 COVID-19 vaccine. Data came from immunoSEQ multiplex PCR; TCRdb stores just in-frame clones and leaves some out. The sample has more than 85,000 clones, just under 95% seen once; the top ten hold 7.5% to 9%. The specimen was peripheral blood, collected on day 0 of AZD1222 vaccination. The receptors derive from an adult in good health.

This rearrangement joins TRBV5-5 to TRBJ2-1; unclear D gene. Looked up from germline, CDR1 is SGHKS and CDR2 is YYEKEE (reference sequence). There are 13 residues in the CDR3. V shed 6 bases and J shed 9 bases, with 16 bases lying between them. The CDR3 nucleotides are TGTGCCAGCACCCTCGACCCTGGCGTTGAGCAGTTCTTC. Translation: CASTLDPGVEQFF.

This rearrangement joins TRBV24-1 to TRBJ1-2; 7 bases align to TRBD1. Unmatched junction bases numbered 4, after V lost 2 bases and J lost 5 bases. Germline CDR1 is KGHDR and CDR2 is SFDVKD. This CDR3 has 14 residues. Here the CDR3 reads CATSDWGQSYGYTF. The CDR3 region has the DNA TGTGCCACCAGTGATTGGGGACAGTCGTATGGCTACACCTTC.

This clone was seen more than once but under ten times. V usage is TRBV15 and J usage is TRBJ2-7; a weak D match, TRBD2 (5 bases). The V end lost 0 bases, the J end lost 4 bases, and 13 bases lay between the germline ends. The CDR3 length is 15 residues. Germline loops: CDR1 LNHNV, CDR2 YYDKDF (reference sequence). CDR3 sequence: CATSRDRDHQYEQYF. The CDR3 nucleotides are TGTGCCACCAGCAGAGATCGGGATCACCAATACGAGCAGTACTTC. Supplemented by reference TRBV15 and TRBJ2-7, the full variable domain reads DAMVIQNPRYQVTQFGKPVTLSCSQTLNHNVMYWYQQKSSQAPKLLFHYYDKDFNNEADTPDNFQSRRPNTSFCFLDIRSPGLGDTAMYLCATSRDRDHQYEQYFGPGTRLTVT.

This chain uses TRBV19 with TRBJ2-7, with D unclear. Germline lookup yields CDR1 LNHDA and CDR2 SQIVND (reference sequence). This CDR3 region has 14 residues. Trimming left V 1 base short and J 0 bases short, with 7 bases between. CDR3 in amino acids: CASSIADSSYEQYF. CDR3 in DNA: TGTGCCAGTAGTATAGCCGATAGCTCCTACGAGCAGTACTTC.

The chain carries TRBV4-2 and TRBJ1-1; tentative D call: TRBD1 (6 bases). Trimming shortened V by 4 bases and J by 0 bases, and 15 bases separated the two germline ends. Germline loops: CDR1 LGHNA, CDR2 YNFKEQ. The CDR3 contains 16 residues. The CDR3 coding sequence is TGTGCCAGCAGCCGGAAGGACGACAGGCTGAACACTGAAGCTTTCTTT. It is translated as CASSRKDDRLNTEAFF.

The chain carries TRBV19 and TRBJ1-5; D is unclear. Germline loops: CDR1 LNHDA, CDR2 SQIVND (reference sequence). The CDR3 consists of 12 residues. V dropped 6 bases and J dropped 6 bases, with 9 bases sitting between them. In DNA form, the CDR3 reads TGTGCCAGTAGGGTAGGGCCTCAGCCCCAGCATTTT. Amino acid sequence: CASRVGPQPQHF.

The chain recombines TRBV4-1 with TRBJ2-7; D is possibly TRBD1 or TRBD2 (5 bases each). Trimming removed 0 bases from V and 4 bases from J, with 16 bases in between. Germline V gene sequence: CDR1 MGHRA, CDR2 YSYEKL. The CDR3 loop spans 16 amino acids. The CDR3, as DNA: TGCGCCAGCAGCCAAGATCCCGGGACGAAGGGTTACGAGCAGTACTTC. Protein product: CASSQDPGTKGYEQYF.

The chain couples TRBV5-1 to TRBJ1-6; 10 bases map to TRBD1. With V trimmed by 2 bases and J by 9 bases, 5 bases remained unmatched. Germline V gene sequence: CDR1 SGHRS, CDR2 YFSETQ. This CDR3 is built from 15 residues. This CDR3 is CASSFRTGGISPLHF. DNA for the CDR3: TGCGCCAGCAGCTTCAGGACAGGGGGAATTTCACCCCTCCACTTT.

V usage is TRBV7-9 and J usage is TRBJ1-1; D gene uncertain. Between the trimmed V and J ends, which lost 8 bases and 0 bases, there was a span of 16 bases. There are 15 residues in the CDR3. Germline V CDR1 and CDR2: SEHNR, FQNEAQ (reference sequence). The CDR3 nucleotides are TGTGCCAGCGACCACCCCCGCAGCCTGAACACTGAAGCTTTCTTT. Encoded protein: CASDHPRSLNTEAFF.

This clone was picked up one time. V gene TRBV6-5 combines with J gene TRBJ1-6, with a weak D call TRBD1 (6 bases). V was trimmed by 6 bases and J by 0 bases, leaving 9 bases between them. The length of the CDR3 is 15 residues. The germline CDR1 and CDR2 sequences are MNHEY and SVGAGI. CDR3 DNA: TGTGCCAGCAGGGACAGAGTCTCCTATAATTCACCCCTCCACTTT. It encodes CASRDRVSYNSPLHF.

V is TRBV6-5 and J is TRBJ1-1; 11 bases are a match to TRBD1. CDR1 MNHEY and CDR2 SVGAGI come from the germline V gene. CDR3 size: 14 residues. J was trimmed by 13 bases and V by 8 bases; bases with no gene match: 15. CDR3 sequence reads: CASGDRGFAGKGFF. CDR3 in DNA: TGTGCCAGCGGGGACAGGGGGTTTGCTGGGAAAGGTTTCTTT.

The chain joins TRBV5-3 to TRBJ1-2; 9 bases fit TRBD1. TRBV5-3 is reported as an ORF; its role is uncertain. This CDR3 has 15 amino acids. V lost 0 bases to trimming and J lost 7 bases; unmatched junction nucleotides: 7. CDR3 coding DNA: TGTGCCAGAAGCTTGGTGGGACAGGGAGTCGGTGGCTACACCTTC. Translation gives CARSLVGQGVGGYTF.

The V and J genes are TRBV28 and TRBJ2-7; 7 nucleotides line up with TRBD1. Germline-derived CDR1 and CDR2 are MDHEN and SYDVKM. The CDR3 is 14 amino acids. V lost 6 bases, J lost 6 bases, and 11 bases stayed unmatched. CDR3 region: CASSRGQWSAEQYF. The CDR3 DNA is TGTGCCAGCAGCCGGGGACAGTGGTCCGCCGAGCAGTACTTC.

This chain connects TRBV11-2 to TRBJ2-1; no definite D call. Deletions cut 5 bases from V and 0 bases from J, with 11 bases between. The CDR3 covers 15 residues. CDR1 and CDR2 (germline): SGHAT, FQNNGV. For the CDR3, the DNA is TGTGCCAGCAGCCCAGATCCGAGCTCCTACAATGAGCAGTTCTTC. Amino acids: CASSPDPSSYNEQFF.

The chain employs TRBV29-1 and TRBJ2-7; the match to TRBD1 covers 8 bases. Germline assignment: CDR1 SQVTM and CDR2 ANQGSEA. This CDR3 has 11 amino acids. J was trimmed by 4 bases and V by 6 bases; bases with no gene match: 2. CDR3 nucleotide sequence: TGCAGCGTAACAGGGGGGTACGAGCAGTACTTC. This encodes CSVTGGYEQYF.

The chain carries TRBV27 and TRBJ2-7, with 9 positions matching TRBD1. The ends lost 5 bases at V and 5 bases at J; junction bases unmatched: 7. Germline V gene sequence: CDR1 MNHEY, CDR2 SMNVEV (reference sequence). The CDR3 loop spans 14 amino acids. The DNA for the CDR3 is TGTGCCAGCAGTCTCTGGACAGGGGCTCACGAGCAGTACTTC. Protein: CASSLWTGAHEQYF.

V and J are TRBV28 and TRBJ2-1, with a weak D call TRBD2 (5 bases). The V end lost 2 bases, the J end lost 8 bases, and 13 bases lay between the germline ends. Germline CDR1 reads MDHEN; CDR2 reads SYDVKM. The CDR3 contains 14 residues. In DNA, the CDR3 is TGTGCCAGCAGTTTAGGCGGGTTCGGGTATGAGCAGTTCTTC. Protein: CASSLGGFGYEQFF.

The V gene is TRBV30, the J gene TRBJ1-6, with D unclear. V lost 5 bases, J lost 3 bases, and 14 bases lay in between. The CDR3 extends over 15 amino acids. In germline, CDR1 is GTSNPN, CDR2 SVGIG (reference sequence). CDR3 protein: CAWGSRNNYNSPLHF. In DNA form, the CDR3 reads TGTGCCTGGGGGAGCCGTAACAACTATAATTCACCCCTCCACTTT.

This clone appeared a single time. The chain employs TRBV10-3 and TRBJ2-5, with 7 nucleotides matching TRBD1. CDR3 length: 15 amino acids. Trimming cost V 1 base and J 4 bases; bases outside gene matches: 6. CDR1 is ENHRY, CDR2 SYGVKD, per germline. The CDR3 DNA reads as TGTGCCATCAGTGAGTTCGAGGGGGCCGTAGAGACCCAGTACTTC. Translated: CAISEFEGAVETQYF.

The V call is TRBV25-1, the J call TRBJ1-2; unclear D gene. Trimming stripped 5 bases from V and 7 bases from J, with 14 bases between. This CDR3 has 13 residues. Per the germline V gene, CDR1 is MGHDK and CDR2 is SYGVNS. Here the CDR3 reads CASSSWSGVGYTF. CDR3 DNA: TGTGCCAGCAGTTCATGGTCCGGGGTTGGCTACACCTTC.

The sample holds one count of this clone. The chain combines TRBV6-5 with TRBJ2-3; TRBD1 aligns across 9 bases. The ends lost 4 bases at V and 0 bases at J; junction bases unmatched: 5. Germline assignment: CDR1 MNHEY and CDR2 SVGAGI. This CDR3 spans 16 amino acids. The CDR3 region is CASSSAGTGSTDTQYF. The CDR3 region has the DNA TGTGCCAGCAGTTCCGCCGGGACAGGGAGCACAGATACGCAGTATTTT.

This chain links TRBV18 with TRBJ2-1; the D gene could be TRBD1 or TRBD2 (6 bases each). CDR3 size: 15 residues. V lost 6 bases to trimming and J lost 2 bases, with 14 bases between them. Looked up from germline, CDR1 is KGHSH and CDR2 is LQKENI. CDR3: CASSLGAGPYNEQFF. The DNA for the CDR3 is TGTGCCAGCTCTCTGGGGGCGGGACCCTACAATGAGCAGTTCTTC.

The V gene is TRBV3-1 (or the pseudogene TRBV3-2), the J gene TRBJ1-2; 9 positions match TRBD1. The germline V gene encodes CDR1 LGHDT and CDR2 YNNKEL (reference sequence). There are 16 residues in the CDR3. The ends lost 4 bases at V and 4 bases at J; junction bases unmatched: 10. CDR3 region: CASSPSPGQGVYGYTF. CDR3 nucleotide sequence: TGTGCCAGCAGCCCGTCCCCGGGACAGGGTGTCTATGGCTACACCTTC.

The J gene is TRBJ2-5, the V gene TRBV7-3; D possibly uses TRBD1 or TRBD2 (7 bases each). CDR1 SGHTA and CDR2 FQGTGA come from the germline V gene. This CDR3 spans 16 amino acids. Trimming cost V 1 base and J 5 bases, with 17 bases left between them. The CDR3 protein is CASSLREGALGETQYF. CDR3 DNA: TGTGCCAGCAGCTTAAGGGAGGGGGCACTCGGGGAGACCCAGTACTTC.

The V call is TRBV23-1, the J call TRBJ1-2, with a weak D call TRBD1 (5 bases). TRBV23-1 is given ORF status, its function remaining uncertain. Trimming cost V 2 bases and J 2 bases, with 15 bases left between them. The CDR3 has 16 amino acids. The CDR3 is CASSQTPGRYNYGYTF. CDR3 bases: TGCGCCAGCAGTCAAACCCCGGGGCGATACAACTATGGCTACACCTTC.

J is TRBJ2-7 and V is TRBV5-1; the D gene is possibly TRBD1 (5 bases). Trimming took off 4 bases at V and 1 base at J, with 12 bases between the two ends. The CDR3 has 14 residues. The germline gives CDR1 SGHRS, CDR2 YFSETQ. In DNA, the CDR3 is TGCGCCAGCAGCCCCAAGGCAGGGTCCTACGAGCAGTACTTC. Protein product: CASSPKAGSYEQYF.